This T cell receptor beta chain was obtained from a study of blood T cell repertoires in COVID-19. Germline values: CDR1 LNHDA, CDR2 SQIVND (reference sequence). CDR3 length: 16 amino acids. With V trimmed by 3 bases and J by 2 bases, 3 bases remained unmatched. Data came from immunoSEQ multiplex PCR; TCRdb stores just in-frame clones and leaves some out. The repertoire holds roughly 230,000 clones, with about nine tenths as singletons. The J gene is TRBJ1-5, the V gene TRBV19; TRBD1 matches 11 bases. This clonotype originated in a man aged 25 to 40 in a cohort exposed to, infected with or recovered from COVID-19 (not recorded which). Source material: PBMCs or T cells enriched from blood (not recorded which). The CDR3, as DNA: TGTGCCAGTAGTATGGGGACAGGGGGTCGCAATCAGCCCCAGCATTTT. Its protein product is CASSMGTGGRNQPQHF.